The next 10 T cell receptor beta chains were all read from a single sample in a study of blood T cell repertoires in COVID-19. Measured with immunoSEQ multiplex PCR; TCRdb has only the in-frame clones, and not every one. The sample has hundreds of thousands of clones; nearly 85% are singletons. Sequencing was carried out using peripheral blood. The receptors stem from a woman between 25 and 40 years old with COVID-19, enrolled during active disease.

This clone was recorded a few times. This chain links TRBV19 with TRBJ2-3; TRBD2 matches 7 bases. V gave up 3 bases and J gave up 2 bases; unmatched junction bases: 11. Looked up from germline, CDR1 is LNHDA and CDR2 is SQIVND (reference sequence). This CDR3 contains 17 residues. CDR3 nucleotide sequence: TGTGCCAGTAGTATGAAAGGCGGGGGAACGTACACAGATACGCAGTATTTT. Amino acid sequence: CASSMKGGGTYTDTQYF.

V gene TRBV29-1 combines with J gene TRBJ2-2, with TRBD1 matching 10 bases. The CDR3 sequence is 12 residues long. Trimming at V came to 7 bases and at J to 6 bases, leaving 2 bases not matched to a gene. Germline V CDR1 and CDR2: SQVTM, ANQGSEA. This CDR3 reads CSGGQGAGELFF. In DNA, the CDR3 is TGCAGCGGTGGACAGGGGGCCGGGGAGCTGTTTTTT.

A few counts support this clone. V and J are TRBV6-5 and TRBJ1-2; possible D gene TRBD1, 5 bases. Trimming removed 0 bases from V and 4 bases from J, with 15 bases in between. The CDR3 has 16 residues. The germline CDR1 and CDR2 sequences are MNHEY and SVGAGI. The CDR3 here is CASSYSNEGEAYGYTF. For the CDR3, the DNA is TGTGCCAGCAGTTACTCGAACGAAGGGGAAGCCTATGGCTACACCTTC.

V is TRBV6-5 and J is TRBJ2-7; possibly TRBD1 for D (6 bases). Germline V gene sequence: CDR1 MNHEY, CDR2 SVGAGI. This CDR3 has 13 amino acids. Trimming shortened V by 9 bases and J by 1 base, and 13 bases separated the two germline ends. CDR3: CASWGLGSYEQYF. As DNA, the CDR3 is TGTGCCAGTTGGGGGCTAGGTTCCTACGAGCAGTACTTC.

The chain is built from TRBV7-2 and TRBJ1-1; possibly TRBD1 for D (5 bases). The germline V gene has CDR1 SGHTA and CDR2 FQGNSA. This CDR3 is 14 amino acids long. Deletions cut 6 bases from V and 1 base from J, with 12 bases between. The CDR3 DNA reads as TGTGCCAGCAGACCCGATGACAGGAACACTGAAGCTTTCTTT. Its protein product is CASRPDDRNTEAFF.

The chain couples TRBV30 to TRBJ1-5; unclear D gene. Germline lookup yields CDR1 GTSNPN and CDR2 SVGIG (reference sequence). The CDR3 extends over 13 amino acids. Trimming removed 1 base from V and 2 bases from J, with 6 bases in between. CDR3 nucleotides: TGTGCCTGGAGTGGAACGGGCAATCAGCCCCAGCATTTT. This sequence encodes CAWSGTGNQPQHF.

This chain uses TRBV9 with TRBJ2-1; possible D gene TRBD2, 5 bases. CDR1 and CDR2 (germline): SGDLS, YYNGEE. The CDR3 is 14 amino acids. V lost 4 bases to trimming and J lost 9 bases, with 17 bases between them. Here the CDR3 DNA reads TGTGCCAGCAGCCCCGAGGCGGGTGGGGTTGAGCAGTTCTTC. Protein sequence: CASSPEAGGVEQFF.

This rearrangement joins TRBV7-3 to TRBJ2-1; D possibly corresponds to TRBD2 (6 bases). Germline assignment: CDR1 SGHTA and CDR2 FQGTGA. V was pared by 1 base and J by 0 bases, with 10 bases between. The CDR3 spans 16 residues. The CDR3 DNA is TGTGCCAGCAGCTTAATGGGTAGCGGCTCCTACAATGAGCAGTTCTTC. Translating gives CASSLMGSGSYNEQFF.

The chain couples TRBV28 to TRBJ1-6; tentative D call: TRBD1 (6 bases). Germline loops: CDR1 MDHEN, CDR2 SYDVKM. Trimming removed 2 bases from V and 10 bases from J, with 21 bases in between. The CDR3 totals 17 residues. The CDR3 spells CASSLSHLQGASSPLHF. The CDR3 DNA reads TGTGCCAGCAGTTTAAGCCACTTACAGGGAGCTAGCTCACCCCTCCACTTT.

The rearrangement links TRBV7-9 to TRBJ1-6; possible D gene TRBD1, 6 bases. The CDR3 has 19 amino acids. V lost 2 bases, J lost 3 bases, and 20 bases lay in between. Germline V gives CDR1 SEHNR, CDR2 FQNEAQ (reference sequence). The chain's CDR3 is CASSLSGGIRQVYNSPLHF. The CDR3 DNA reads TGTGCCAGCAGCTTATCGGGGGGAATTCGACAGGTCTATAATTCACCCCTCCACTTT.